This T cell receptor (beta chain) stems from a study of blood T cell repertoires in COVID-19. Study background: The study drew acute and convalescent COVID-19 samples from the United States, Italy and Spain. Sources were T cells, B-cell-depleted T cells, or PBMCs; the material itself was cDNA or gDNA.

J was trimmed by 7 bases and V by 5 bases; bases with no gene match: 7. This CDR3 has 15 residues. Germline V gene lookup returns CDR1 SGHAT and CDR2 FQNNGV. Original analysis: Nucleated cell counts were estimated from reference gene primer amplification. The assay was immunoSEQ multiplex PCR, and TCRdb's table has in-frame clones only and misses some. V, J and clone size derive from that table, while D and trimming were established from the DNA sequence. The table shows about 190,000 clones, with about 80% occurring only once. J is TRBJ1-6 and V is TRBV11-2; 8 positions agree with TRBD1. Sequenced input: peripheral blood. The source of this sequence is a man in his sixties with acute or convalescent COVID-19. In nucleotides, the CDR3 is TGTGCCAGCAGCCCCGGACAGGGAAGGAATTCACCCCTCCACTTT. Translated, it gives CASSPGQGRNSPLHF.